This T cell receptor beta chain derives from a study of T cell responses to AZD1222 COVID-19 vaccine (dated by TCRdb to the early 2020s). Regarding the complete study: AZD1222 recipients with second doses at about 4 weeks or about 12 weeks were pooled, because spike-specific TCR depth and breadth did not differ between schedules. TCR sequencing was performed for over 230 trial participants, of whom about 200 were given two doses of AZD1222 and approximately 26 were given two doses of MenACWY control vaccine. Trial participants were enrolled by age into 18-55, 56-69 and 70-plus year subgroups, with about 150, 27 and 61 TCR-sequenced participants respectively.

Counted from cysteine to phenylalanine, this CDR3 has 17 amino acids. Just the 51-base CDR3 DNA is kept, in frame starting at base 1. Relative to germline, V is 1 base shorter and J is 0 bases shorter, with 13 bases between their ends. CDR1 SGHAT and CDR2 FQNNGV were looked up in the germline V gene. Interpreted using the paper, the time point label stands for: baseline before first vaccination. The vaccinee samples were drawn from two UK trials, COV001 and COV002, one of which was a single-blind randomized controlled phase 2/3 trial testing AZD1222 (ChAdOx1 nCoV-19) in healthy adults. For TCRbeta chain sequencing, PBMC samples were collected from trial participants at day 0 and at day 28 after the second dose. The CDR3 regions of human TCRbeta chains were analyzed by immunosequencing. In the original analysis: Repertoire TCRs were checked for matches against a reference library of SARS-CoV-2-specific TCRs that had been generated using the MIRA antigen-specificity platform. Breadth meant the fraction of unique TCRs that were SARS-CoV-2-associated, whereas depth meant the fraction of total T cells that were SARS-CoV-2-associated. Each spike-specific TCR was assigned to its reactive spike region and to a CD4 or CD8 class using the MIRA data. Log10-transformed breadth and depth values were compared by one-way ANOVA with Sidak's multiple comparisons tests. Not all clones reach the TCRdb copy of this immuneACCESS table, which keeps in-frame sequences only. Checked studies attribute under half of the gap to unresolved V genes and leave the rest unexplained. V and J calls and clone size are as listed in that table; D and trimming were resolved from the DNA. In all, the sample holds about 180,000 clones, and around nine tenths of those were seen once. Approximately 2.8% of the sample goes to the ten largest clones.

The investigation overall reported the following: Spike-specific TCR breadth and depth rose significantly after two AZD1222 doses compared with day 0 and with MenACWY recipients. Epitopes outside the regions mutated in the B.1.351 and B.1.1.7 variants were reportedly recognized by nearly half of the unique spike-specific TCRs. The vaccine-associated CD4 TCRs covered the entire spike protein, and the dominant responses fell in regions 160-218 and 743-854. Conclusions about previously exposed vaccinees were limited because only six AZD1222 recipients were SARS-CoV-2 seropositive at baseline. Because no day 14 peak-response samples were available, the repertoires could be characterized only after the peak T cell response. Participants were mostly white British, with more females than males. The authors suggested clonal diversity may have been underestimated. The 56-69-year group was small, and its depth increase did not reach significance, likely because of low power.

A note on this clone: Which antigen it targets is not known. No base quality values were provided; no much bigger clone lies one nucleotide off.

The sequenced sample was peripheral blood, obtained on day 0 of AZD1222 vaccination. The chain is made from TRBV11-2 and TRBJ1-3, and perhaps TRBD1 as D gene, on 5 matching bases. This receptor was identified in an adult in good health. The CDR3 is CASSLAFKGSSGNTIYF. The sequenced DNA is TGTGCCAGCAGCTTAGCGTTTAAGGGGAGCTCTGGAAACACCATATATTTT.